This is a list of T cell receptor beta chains from one sample in a study of tumor-infiltrating lymphocytes in localized non-small cell lung cancer. The data were produced by immunoSEQ multiplex PCR, yet TCRdb's version contains in-frame clones alone and is incomplete. The table shows 9,500 to 15,000 clones, with 78% occurring only once. Sequencing input: lung tumor tissue. These receptors all come from a human donor with non-small cell lung cancer. Each CDR3 is given with its conserved first and last residue.

v_gene: TRBV28; j_gene: TRBJ1-2; CDR3aa: CASSGHRQGRWGYTF
v_gene: TRBV4-3; j_gene: TRBJ2-7; CDR3aa: CASSQGLSYEQYF
v_gene: TRBV5-1; j_gene: TRBJ2-5; CDR3aa: CASSPGPQETQYF
v_gene: TRBV28; j_gene: TRBJ2-1; CDR3aa: CASSTTRKTLNYNEQFF
v_gene: TRBV18; j_gene: TRBJ2-1; CDR3aa: CASSPREAGGHNEQFF
v_gene: TRBV5-1; j_gene: TRBJ1-2; CDR3aa: CASSLAGSGGHGYTF
v_gene: TRBV7-2; j_gene: TRBJ2-3; CDR3aa: CASSAAGADTQYF
v_gene: TRBV7-2; j_gene: TRBJ2-7; CDR3aa: CASTPGQGAYEQYF
v_gene: TRBV7-2; j_gene: TRBJ2-4; CDR3aa: CASSSPKDSIIAKNIQYF
v_gene: TRBV4-1; j_gene: NA; CDR3aa: CASSQHSSGSYEQYF
v_gene: TRBV5-1; j_gene: TRBJ2-5; CDR3aa: CASSTHSGGEETQYF
v_gene: TRBV18; j_gene: TRBJ1-3; CDR3aa: CASSLTPPSVKENTIYF
v_gene: TRBV5-6; j_gene: TRBJ2-3; CDR3aa: CASSLERGGSTDTQYF
v_gene: TRBV19; j_gene: TRBJ2-1; CDR3aa: CASQEGQQYNEQFF
v_gene: TRBV5-1; j_gene: TRBJ1-1; CDR3aa: CASSSYRDEAFF
v_gene: TRBV6-5; j_gene: TRBJ2-5; CDR3aa: CASSYGFGVGETQYF
v_gene: TRBV6-1; j_gene: TRBJ1-1; CDR3aa: CASRTNLGMGTEAFF
v_gene: TRBV5-5; j_gene: TRBJ1-2; CDR3aa: CASSYPGGGYTF
v_gene: TRBV7-2; j_gene: TRBJ2-7; CDR3aa: CASSRQGGQSYEQYF
v_gene: TRBV7-8; j_gene: TRBJ2-3; CDR3aa: CASSSRLAGASTDTQYF
v_gene: TRBV18; j_gene: TRBJ1-1; CDR3aa: CASSLFGEGASNTEAFF
v_gene: TRBV5-6; j_gene: TRBJ2-1; CDR3aa: CASSLVVSLARRENNEQFF
v_gene: TRBV9; j_gene: TRBJ1-4; CDR3aa: CASSVWEYGDGSTNEKLFF
v_gene: TRBV28; j_gene: TRBJ2-3; CDR3aa: CASSFVSGSDTQYF
v_gene: TRBV6-1; j_gene: TRBJ1-5; CDR3aa: CASSEALLQGGQPQHF
v_gene: TRBV7-6; j_gene: TRBJ1-1; CDR3aa: CASSLMGTEAFF
v_gene: TRBV7-8; j_gene: TRBJ2-1; CDR3aa: CASSPTELYNEQFF
v_gene: TRBV19; j_gene: TRBJ2-1; CDR3aa: CASSIGGLADNEQFF
v_gene: TRBV5-1; j_gene: TRBJ1-2; CDR3aa: CASSGQGGDYGYTF
v_gene: TRBV6-5; j_gene: TRBJ1-5; CDR3aa: CASSYTTGADQPQHF
v_gene: TRBV30; j_gene: TRBJ1-2; CDR3aa: CAWSVHSGGNYGYTF
v_gene: TRBV5-1; j_gene: TRBJ2-7; CDR3aa: CASSLDWDSLYEQYF
v_gene: TRBV7-2; j_gene: TRBJ2-1; CDR3aa: CASSPPNFYNEQFF
v_gene: TRBV7-9; j_gene: TRBJ2-7; CDR3aa: CASSLPSTGLAYEQYF
v_gene: TRBV6-5; j_gene: TRBJ2-2; CDR3aa: CASSYWGSTGELFF
v_gene: TRBV6-4; j_gene: TRBJ2-1; CDR3aa: CASKPRSIGDEQFF
v_gene: TRBV7-2; j_gene: TRBJ2-7; CDR3aa: CASSRGTGRSYEQYF
v_gene: TRBV19; j_gene: TRBJ2-2; CDR3aa: CASSRQGLNTGELFF
v_gene: TRBV6-5; j_gene: TRBJ2-1; CDR3aa: CASSRLAGEIDEQFF
v_gene: TRBV9; j_gene: TRBJ2-5; CDR3aa: CASTTGSGSVAGRETQYF
v_gene: TRBV4-1; j_gene: TRBJ2-1; CDR3aa: CASSQDRLAGIYNEQFF
v_gene: TRBV5-1; j_gene: TRBJ1-6; CDR3aa: CASSVQSGTYNSPLHF
v_gene: TRBV7-2; j_gene: TRBJ1-6; CDR3aa: CASSEERSSPLHF
v_gene: TRBV7-6; j_gene: TRBJ1-2; CDR3aa: CASSSQGAAPFYGYTF
v_gene: TRBV30; j_gene: TRBJ1-2; CDR3aa: CAWVRGSLVYGYTF
v_gene: TRBV28; j_gene: TRBJ1-2; CDR3aa: CASSLDGNYGYTF
v_gene: TRBV27; j_gene: TRBJ2-2; CDR3aa: CASKRQLSAGELFF
v_gene: TRBV30; j_gene: TRBJ2-7; CDR3aa: CAWRWGSYYEQYF
v_gene: TRBV5-3; j_gene: TRBJ2-2; CDR3aa: CARSPRTTKGTGELFF
v_gene: TRBV7-3; j_gene: TRBJ2-5; CDR3aa: CASSSPAGGLQETQYF
v_gene: TRBV18; j_gene: TRBJ2-3; CDR3aa: CASSLPTSNPDTQYF
v_gene: TRBV7-2; j_gene: TRBJ1-3; CDR3aa: CASSLESPPGNTIYF
v_gene: TRBV19; j_gene: TRBJ2-2; CDR3aa: CASSIRLSNTGELFF
v_gene: TRBV27; j_gene: TRBJ1-6; CDR3aa: CASSMDQIRDSPLHF
v_gene: TRBV19; j_gene: TRBJ2-6; CDR3aa: CASSIGGYSGANVLTF